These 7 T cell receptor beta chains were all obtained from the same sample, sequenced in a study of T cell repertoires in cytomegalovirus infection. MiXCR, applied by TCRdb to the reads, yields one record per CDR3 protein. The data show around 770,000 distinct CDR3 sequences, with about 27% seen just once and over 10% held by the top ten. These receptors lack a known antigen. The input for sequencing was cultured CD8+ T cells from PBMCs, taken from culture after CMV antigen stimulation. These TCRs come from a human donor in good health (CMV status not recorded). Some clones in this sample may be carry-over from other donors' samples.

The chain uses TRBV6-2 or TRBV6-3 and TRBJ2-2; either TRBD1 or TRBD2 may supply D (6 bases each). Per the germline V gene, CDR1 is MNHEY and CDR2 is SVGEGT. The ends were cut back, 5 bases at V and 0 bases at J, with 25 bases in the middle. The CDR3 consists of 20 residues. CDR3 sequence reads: CASSPLGGIRIYPNTGELFF. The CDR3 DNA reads TGTGCCAGCAGTCCCCTAGGGGGGATTCGAATTTATCCGAACACCGGGGAGCTGTTTTTT.

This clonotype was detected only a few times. For the CDR3, the DNA is TGTGCCAGCAGCAAAAGACAGGTCCCCTACGAGCAGTACTTC. It encodes CASSKRQVPYEQYF. The chain joins TRBV5-6 to TRBJ2-7; D may be TRBD1 (6 bases). The CDR3 covers 14 residues. Trimming pared 4 bases from V and 2 bases from J, leaving 13 bases between. Germline V gene sequence: CDR1 SGHDT, CDR2 YYEEEE.

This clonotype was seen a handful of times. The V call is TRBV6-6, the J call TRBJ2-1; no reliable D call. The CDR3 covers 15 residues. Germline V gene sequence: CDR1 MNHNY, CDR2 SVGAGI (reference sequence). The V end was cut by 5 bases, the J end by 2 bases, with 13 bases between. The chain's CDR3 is CASSPMGTAYNEQFF. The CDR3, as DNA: TGTGCCAGCAGTCCTATGGGAACGGCCTACAATGAGCAGTTCTTC.

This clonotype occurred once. CDR3 coding DNA: TGTGCCACCAGTGAAAATTCAGGGTGGGATACGCAGTATTTT. This codes for CATSENSGWDTQYF. V and J are TRBV24-1 and TRBJ2-3, with a weak D call TRBD1 (5 bases). This CDR3 is 14 amino acids long. Germline loops: CDR1 KGHDR, CDR2 SFDVKD. Trimming left V 4 bases short and J 6 bases short, with 13 bases between.

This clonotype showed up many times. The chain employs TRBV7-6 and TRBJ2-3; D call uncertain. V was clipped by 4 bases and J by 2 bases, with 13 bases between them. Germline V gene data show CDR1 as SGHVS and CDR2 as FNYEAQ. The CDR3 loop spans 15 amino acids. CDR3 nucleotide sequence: TGTGCCAGCAGCTATACCGGGTCCTACACAGATACGCAGTATTTT. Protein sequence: CASSYTGSYTDTQYF.

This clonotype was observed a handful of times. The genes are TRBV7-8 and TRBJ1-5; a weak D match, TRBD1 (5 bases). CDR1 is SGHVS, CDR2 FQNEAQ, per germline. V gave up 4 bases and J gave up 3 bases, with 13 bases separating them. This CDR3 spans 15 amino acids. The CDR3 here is CASSSTPGINQPQHF. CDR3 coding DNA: TGTGCCAGCAGCTCAACCCCAGGGATCAATCAGCCCCAGCATTTT.

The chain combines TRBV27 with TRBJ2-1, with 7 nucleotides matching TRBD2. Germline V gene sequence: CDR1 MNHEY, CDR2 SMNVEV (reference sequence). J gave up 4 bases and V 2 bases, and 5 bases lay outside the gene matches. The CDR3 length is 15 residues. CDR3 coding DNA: TGTGCCAGCAGTTTAAGAAGCGGGGCTTACAATGAGCAGTTCTTC. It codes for CASSLRSGAYNEQFF.